These 4 T cell receptor beta chains came from one sample sequenced in a study of low-dose radiotherapy and immunotherapy resistance in tumors. TRAV and TRBV primers primed cDNA for both TCRalpha and TCRbeta. TCRs were amplified for about 18 PCR cycles with a constant-region primer and V-primer adapter. MiXCR was run by TCRdb on the reads, yielding one entry per CDR3 protein. Among about 71,000 distinct CDR3 sequences listed, roughly 31% were seen once. Time point meaning: before trial treatment. The sequencing used PBMCs, collected before treatment. These receptors came from a female donor with ovarian cancer.

This clonotype was recorded many times. The V gene is TRBV20-1, the J gene TRBJ2-1, with a tentative D call TRBD2 (5 bases). V was pared by 6 bases and J by 9 bases, with 21 bases between. Germline V gene data show CDR1 as DFQATT and CDR2 as SNEGSKA (reference sequence). This CDR3 contains 14 residues. In DNA form, the CDR3 reads TGCAGTGCCCGTACAGTAGTCGCTCGGGGTGAGCAGTTCTTC. Its translation is CSARTVVARGEQFF.

In this sample, this clonotype turned up many times. The chain carries TRBV29-1 and TRBJ1-3, with 8 bases fitting TRBD1. There are 13 residues in the CDR3. Unmatched junction bases numbered 3, after V lost 4 bases and J lost 4 bases. Germline V gene data show CDR1 as SQVTM and CDR2 as ANQGSEA. Here the CDR3 DNA reads TGCAGCGTTGGGACAGGGCAAGGAAACACCATATATTTT. It codes for CSVGTGQGNTIYF. Full variable domain (remainder filled in from reference TRBV29-1 and TRBJ1-3): SAVISQKPSRDICQRGTSLTIQCQVDSQVTMMFWYRQQPGQSLTLIATANQGSEATYESGFVIDKFPISRPNLTFSTLTVSNMSPEDSSIYLCSVGTGQGNTIYFGEGSWLTVV.

The table lists this clonotype with many counts. This chain connects TRBV29-1 to TRBJ2-7; 8 positions agree with TRBD2. V shed 2 bases and J 1 base; nucleotides not matched to a gene: 4. The CDR3 extends over 14 amino acids. Germline V lookup: CDR1 SQVTM, CDR2 ANQGSEA. CDR3 protein: CSVEREGRSYEQYF. CDR3 bases: TGCAGCGTTGAACGGGAGGGCCGTTCCTACGAGCAGTACTTC.

This clonotype was counted ten times or more. The chain couples TRBV19 to TRBJ2-1; tentative D call: TRBD2 (7 bases). Germline CDR1 is LNHDA and CDR2 is SQIVND (reference sequence). Trimming left V 7 bases short and J 4 bases short, with 20 bases between. The CDR3 spans 16 residues. CDR3 nucleotides: TGTGCCAGTACCCAAGGCGGGGGCCCAGGATACAATGAGCAGTTCTTC. This gives the protein CASTQGGGPGYNEQFF.